The 28 T cell receptor beta chains in this list originate from one sample, sequenced in a study of human versus mouse CDR3 diversity and MHC coevolution. Only in-frame clones appear in the TCRdb table, and some are missing; sequencing was by immunoSEQ multiplex PCR. The table records about 80,000 clones, approximately 92% of them present only once. The sample taken for sequencing was naive CD4+ T cells from blood. Sample subset: CD45RO-negative CD62L-positive naive CD4 T cells. All receptors derive from a person between 30 and 69 years old in good health.

The chain is built from TRBV6-5 and TRBJ2-7; a weak D match, TRBD2 (6 bases). With 6 bases removed from V and 4 bases from J, the gap between germline ends came to 16 bases. CDR3 length: 14 amino acids. Per the germline V gene, CDR1 is MNHEY and CDR2 is SVGAGI. CDR3 sequence reads: CASSLGRRDYEQYF. The CDR3 DNA reads as TGTGCCAGCAGCCTTGGACGGAGGGATTACGAGCAGTACTTC.

This chain uses TRBV7-2 with TRBJ2-1; TRBD2 is a possible D gene (5 bases). Germline V gene lookup returns CDR1 SGHTA and CDR2 FQGNSA. V was clipped by 1 base and J by 2 bases, with 9 bases between them. The CDR3 consists of 15 residues. The chain's CDR3 is CASSLERATYNEQFF. The CDR3 region has the DNA TGTGCCAGCAGCTTAGAGAGGGCCACCTACAATGAGCAGTTCTTC. Combining the CDR3 with reference TRBV7-2 and TRBJ2-1 gives the whole variable domain GAGVSQSPSNKVTEKGKDVELRCDPISGHTALYWYRQSLGQGLEFLIYFQGNSAPDKSGLPSDRFSAERTGGSVSTLTIQRTQQEDSAVYLCASSLERATYNEQFFGPGTRLTVL.

J is TRBJ1-1 and V is TRBV7-9; possibly TRBD1 for D (5 bases). V was trimmed by 5 bases and J by 0 bases, leaving 16 bases between them. The CDR3 consists of 16 residues. Germline values: CDR1 SEHNR, CDR2 FQNEAQ (reference sequence). CDR3 DNA sequence: TGTGCCAGCAGCCCCCGGGGGAGCCTGATGAACACTGAAGCTTTCTTT. Protein sequence: CASSPRGSLMNTEAFF.

This clone was detected only once. This chain joins TRBV7-2 and TRBJ2-1; maybe TRBD2 (8 bases). Per germline, CDR1 SGHTA and CDR2 FQGNSA. This CDR3 region has 16 residues. Trimming took off 6 bases at V and 7 bases at J, with 22 bases between the two ends. Here the CDR3 reads CASRGTSGQEGNEQFF. CDR3 nucleotides: TGTGCCAGCAGGGGCACTAGCGGACAGGAGGGAAATGAGCAGTTCTTC.

The chain is built from TRBV29-1 and TRBJ2-7; 7 positions match TRBD2. The germline CDR1 and CDR2 sequences are SQVTM and ANQGSEA. J gave up 6 bases and V 8 bases, and 7 bases lay outside the gene matches. The CDR3 has 11 amino acids. CDR3 DNA sequence: TGCAGCTGGCGGGAGAGCGGCGAGCAGTACTTC. This codes for CSWRESGEQYF.

The chain carries TRBV9 and TRBJ2-1, with a possible D match to TRBD1 (6 bases). The ends were cut back, 2 bases at V and 4 bases at J, with 13 bases in the middle. The CDR3 totals 15 residues. Germline V gene sequence: CDR1 SGDLS, CDR2 YYNGEE. In nucleotides, the CDR3 is TGTGCCAGCAGCGTCCCTACGGACAGTTACAATGAGCAGTTCTTC. Translated, it gives CASSVPTDSYNEQFF.

This chain uses TRBV30 with TRBJ1-5; the D gene is possibly TRBD1 (5 bases). The germline V gene encodes CDR1 GTSNPN and CDR2 SVGIG (reference sequence). The CDR3 length is 15 residues. Trimming shortened V by 0 bases and J by 4 bases, and 13 bases separated the two germline ends. CDR3 coding DNA: TGTGCCTGGAGTGTTCGAGGTAGGGGAAATCAGCCCCAGCATTTT. This codes for CAWSVRGRGNQPQHF.

This chain's CDR3 is CASSEWGVRLSGELFF. The CDR3 DNA follows: TGTGCCAGCAGCGAGTGGGGGGTCCGATTGTCCGGGGAGCTGTTTTTT. The genes are TRBV7-9 and TRBJ2-2, with a tentative D call TRBD2 (6 bases). This CDR3 is built from 16 residues. Germline CDR1 and CDR2: SEHNR and FQNEAQ (reference sequence). The ends were cut back, 5 bases at V and 6 bases at J, with 19 bases in the middle.

The V call is TRBV28, the J call TRBJ2-7, with 7 nucleotides matching TRBD1. The V segment lost 4 bases and the J segment 4 bases; nucleotides outside the gene matches: 13. This CDR3 contains 16 residues. Germline V gene lookup returns CDR1 MDHEN and CDR2 SYDVKM. CDR3 bases: TGTGCCAGCAGTTCCCTTCCGTGGACAGGTTTATACGAGCAGTACTTC. This encodes CASSSLPWTGLYEQYF.

This chain uses TRBV29-1 with TRBJ1-1; 7 nucleotides line up with TRBD1. Germline V gives CDR1 SQVTM, CDR2 ANQGSEA. The CDR3 has 12 residues. The V gene end was trimmed by 7 bases and the J gene end by 1 base; junction bases not matched to a gene: 3. The DNA of the CDR3 is TGCAGCGGCCGGACAGGGAACACTGAAGCTTTCTTT. Amino acid sequence: CSGRTGNTEAFF.

This chain connects TRBV9 to TRBJ1-4; TRBD1 might be the D (5 bases). The CDR3 has 15 residues. The germline V and J ends were trimmed by 0 bases and 8 bases, with 14 bases remaining between them. In germline, CDR1 is SGDLS, CDR2 YYNGEE. The CDR3 loop reads CASSVEGQGGEKLFF. The CDR3 coding sequence is TGTGCCAGCAGCGTAGAAGGTCAGGGAGGCGAAAAACTGTTTTTT.

The gene calls are TRBV2 and TRBJ2-7, with D hard to call. The CDR3 sequence is 11 residues long. Germline V gene lookup returns CDR1 SNHLY and CDR2 FYNNEI. Trimming took 7 bases from V and 5 from J, leaving 9 bases between them. The CDR3 DNA follows: TGTGCCAGCACTTATCAGAACGAGCAGTACTTC. It yields the protein CASTYQNEQYF.

V and J are TRBV30 and TRBJ2-3; 12 bases are a match to TRBD2. Germline CDR1 reads GTSNPN; CDR2 reads SVGIG (reference sequence). The CDR3 is 15 residues long. Trimming removed 2 bases from V and 6 bases from J; junction bases left unmatched: 6. CDR3 loop: CAWSLAGGPRDTQYF. For the CDR3, the DNA is TGTGCCTGGAGTCTAGCGGGGGGGCCCCGCGATACGCAGTATTTT. The full variable domain, with the rest looked up from reference TRBV30 and TRBJ2-3, is SQTIHQWPATLVQPVGSPLSLECTVEGTSNPNLYWYRQAAGRGLQLLFYSVGIGQISSEVPQNLSASRPQDRQFILSSKKLLLSDSGFYLCAWSLAGGPRDTQYFGPGTRLTVL.

This chain connects TRBV27 to TRBJ1-4; D is ambiguous. This CDR3 has 14 amino acids. V was trimmed by 2 bases and J by 8 bases, leaving 12 bases between them. Germline V gene sequence: CDR1 MNHEY, CDR2 SMNVEV (reference sequence). CDR3 sequence: CASSLSPPGEKLFF. CDR3 DNA sequence: TGTGCCAGCAGTTTAAGCCCCCCAGGAGAAAAACTGTTTTTT.

V usage is TRBV27 and J usage is TRBJ1-1, with D tentatively TRBD1 (5 bases). In germline, CDR1 is MNHEY, CDR2 SMNVEV (reference sequence). The CDR3 extends over 12 amino acids. V dropped 5 bases and J dropped 8 bases, with 12 bases sitting between them. The CDR3 DNA sequence: TGTGCCAGCAGTACCGGACACGGAGAAGCTTTCTTT. Its translation is CASSTGHGEAFF.

This chain links TRBV4-3 with TRBJ1-2, with D perhaps TRBD1 (5 bases). The ends were cut back, 4 bases at V and 0 bases at J, with 9 bases in the middle. The CDR3 spans 14 residues. Germline assignment: CDR1 LGHNA and CDR2 YSLEER. The CDR3 loop is CASSLQTANYGYTF. The CDR3 nucleotides read TGCGCCAGCAGCCTACAGACAGCTAACTATGGCTACACCTTC.

This chain joins TRBV5-1 and TRBJ2-7, with D hard to call. V lost 0 bases and J lost 0, with 7 bases in between. CDR3 length equals 14 residues. CDR1 SGHRS and CDR2 YFSETQ come from the germline V gene. The CDR3 loop is CASSLEPGSYEQYF. CDR3 bases: TGCGCCAGCAGCTTGGAACCGGGCTCCTACGAGCAGTACTTC.

The chain carries TRBV30 and TRBJ2-5, with 7 bases identical to TRBD2. Germline V gives CDR1 GTSNPN, CDR2 SVGIG (reference sequence). Trimming at V came to 3 bases and at J to 5 bases, leaving 6 bases not matched to a gene. The CDR3 spans 13 residues. The CDR3 region is CAWSGLGDETQYF. CDR3 bases: TGTGCCTGGAGCGGACTAGGAGATGAGACCCAGTACTTC. Drawing the rest from reference TRBV30 and TRBJ2-5, the complete variable domain is SQTIHQWPATLVQPVGSPLSLECTVEGTSNPNLYWYRQAAGRGLQLLFYSVGIGQISSEVPQNLSASRPQDRQFILSSKKLLLSDSGFYLCAWSGLGDETQYFGPGTRLLVL.

This clone was seen just once. V usage is TRBV19 and J usage is TRBJ2-5; 12 nucleotides match TRBD2. The CDR3 is 16 residues long. Germline assignment: CDR1 LNHDA and CDR2 SQIVND (reference sequence). Unmatched junction bases numbered 5, after V lost 2 bases and J lost 4 bases. In nucleotides, the CDR3 is TGTGCCAGTAGTATACGACTAGCGGGAGCCCTAGAGACCCAGTACTTC. Amino acid sequence: CASSIRLAGALETQYF. The whole variable domain, filled in from reference TRBV19 and TRBJ2-5, reads DGGITQSPKYLFRKEGQNVTLSCEQNLNHDAMYWYRQDPGQGLRLIYYSQIVNDFQKGDIAEGYSVSREKKESFPLTVTSAQKNPTAFYLCASSIRLAGALETQYFGPGTRLLVL.

The rearrangement links TRBV27 to TRBJ1-5, with D hard to call. The CDR3 covers 17 residues. CDR1 and CDR2 from the germline V gene are MNHEY and SMNVEV (reference sequence). Trimming took off 6 bases at V and 5 bases at J, with 23 bases between the two ends. The CDR3 loop is CASRQLRQGQTHQPQHF. The CDR3 region has the DNA TGTGCCAGCAGGCAACTCCGACAAGGCCAAACACATCAGCCCCAGCATTTT.

This chain links TRBV4-1 with TRBJ2-5; D perhaps matches TRBD2 (6 bases). The CDR3 covers 13 residues. The V and J ends lost 4 bases and 1 base respectively, with 7 bases between them. The germline V gene encodes CDR1 MGHRA and CDR2 YSYEKL. The CDR3 protein is CASSLAVQETQYF. CDR3 nucleotide sequence: TGCGCCAGCAGCCTAGCGGTCCAAGAGACCCAGTACTTC.

This clone came up once. The J gene is TRBJ2-7, the V gene TRBV5-4; D is perhaps TRBD1 (5 bases). Germline CDR1 is SGHNT and CDR2 is YYREEE (reference sequence). The CDR3 is 15 residues long. Trimming removed 0 bases from V and 5 bases from J, with 15 bases in between. The CDR3 DNA sequence: TGTGCCAGCAGCTTGGGCGGCAGGGTTAACCACGAGCAGTACTTC. Translated: CASSLGGRVNHEQYF.

This rearrangement joins TRBV5-1 to TRBJ1-5, with D maybe TRBD1 (5 bases). Trimming took off 4 bases at V and 4 bases at J, with 9 bases between the two ends. Per germline, CDR1 SGHRS and CDR2 YFSETQ. The CDR3 has 13 amino acids. Here the CDR3 reads CASSPGLNQPQHF. The CDR3 DNA is TGCGCCAGCAGCCCGGGACTGAATCAGCCCCAGCATTTT.

V is TRBV5-8 and J is TRBJ1-2; 10 bases line up with TRBD1. Trimming at V came to 1 base and at J to 2 bases, leaving 2 bases not matched to a gene. This CDR3 is 15 amino acids long. Germline CDR1 and CDR2: SGHTS and YDEGEE. This CDR3 is CASSLWTGGNYGYTF. CDR3 DNA sequence: TGTGCCAGCAGCTTGTGGACAGGGGGGAACTATGGCTACACCTTC. Full variable domain (remainder filled in from reference TRBV5-8 and TRBJ1-2): EAGVTQSPTHLIKTRGQQATLRCSPISGHTSVYWYQQALGLGLQFLLWYDEGEERNRGNFPPRFSGRQFPNYSSELNVNALELEDSALYLCASSLWTGGNYGYTFGSGTRLTVV.

The V gene is TRBV5-1, the J gene TRBJ2-5; unclear D gene. The germline V and J ends were trimmed by 2 bases and 3 bases, with 8 bases remaining between them. The CDR3 spans 13 residues. Germline CDR1 reads SGHRS; CDR2 reads YFSETQ. The CDR3 here is CASSFVSKETQYF. The CDR3 region has the DNA TGCGCCAGCAGCTTCGTCAGTAAAGAGACCCAGTACTTC.

The V call is TRBV30, the J call TRBJ2-7; 7 bases align to TRBD1. The germline CDR1 and CDR2 sequences are GTSNPN and SVGIG (reference sequence). This CDR3 has 13 residues. Trimming took 5 bases from V and 5 from J; bases not matched to a gene: 9. CDR3 amino acids: CAWDRVQNNEQYF. Written as DNA, the CDR3 is TGTGCCTGGGACAGGGTTCAGAACAACGAGCAGTACTTC.

This sequence joins TRBV14 and TRBJ2-5; TRBD2 is a possible D gene (7 bases). V lost 3 bases, J lost 0 bases, and 14 bases lay in between. The CDR3 has 16 amino acids. Germline-derived CDR1 and CDR2 are SGHDN and FVKESK. Here the CDR3 reads CASSQGGGLYQETQYF. DNA of the CDR3: TGTGCCAGCAGCCAGGGGGGGGGCCTCTACCAAGAGACCCAGTACTTC.

The V and J genes are TRBV19 and TRBJ1-1, with D possibly being TRBD1 (6 bases). V lost 4 bases, J lost 2 bases, and 11 bases lay in between. The length of the CDR3 is 14 residues. Germline V gene sequence: CDR1 LNHDA, CDR2 SQIVND (reference sequence). The CDR3 sequence is CASSTGGLNTEAFF. DNA for the CDR3: TGTGCCAGTAGTACGGGGGGCCTAAACACTGAAGCTTTCTTT.